Shown below are 25 T cell receptor beta chains from a single sample sequenced in a study of T cell clonality in common variable immunodeficiency. Overall study findings and caveats: Reportedly, TCR beta sequences from common variable immunodeficiency showed fewer deletions and N-nucleotide insertions.

These receptors have no known antigen. The table came from immunoSEQ multiplex PCR; TCRdb's copy has only in-frame clones and leaves some out. The sample data list 8,000 or so clones. The sequenced sample consisted of peripheral blood mononuclear cells. The receptors here all came from a human donor with common variable immunodeficiency.

With regard to this clone: From the germline J gene comes the end of the CDR3, since the read stops 3 residues before it. The rearrangement joins TRBV7-6 to TRBJ1-5, with D unresolved. Trimming took off 0 bases at V and 9 bases at J, with 9 bases between the two ends. The CDR3 runs to 13 residues. CDR1 and CDR2 (germline): SGHVS, FNYEAQ. The CDR3 reads CASSLAVDGPQHF. Incomplete CDR3 DNA: TGTGCCAGCAGCTTAGCCGTAGATGGGCCC.

CDR3 bases read: TGTGCCAGCAGTGGTCACAGTCTTAACACTGAA. It translates to CASSGHSLNTE. The full CDR3 protein reads CASSGHSLNTEAFF. This chain connects TRBV6-1 to TRBJ1-1; the D is unclear. The read ends 3 residues early relative to the CDR3; the germline J gene fills the gap. The CDR3 loop spans 14 amino acids. Deletions cut 4 bases from V and 2 bases from J, with 11 bases between. Germline CDR1 and CDR2: MNHNS and SASEGT.

This clone is labeled medium-sized based on frequency. The read ends 3 residues shy of where the CDR3 ends; the end is completed using the germline J gene. V gene TRBV28 combines with J gene TRBJ1-4; TRBD1 matches at 10 bases. The V segment lost 3 bases and the J segment 5 bases; nucleotides outside the gene matches: 3. This CDR3 region has 15 residues. Germline lookup yields CDR1 MDHEN and CDR2 SYDVKM. CDR3: CASSFRTGGNEKLFF. Partial CDR3 DNA: TGTGCCAGCAGTTTTCGGACAGGGGGAAATGAAAAA.

Details on this clone: Sequencing ends 3 residues short of the CDR3 end; the germline J gene provides the rest. J is TRBJ1-2 and V is TRBV7-8, with D possibly TRBD1 on 5 matching bases. The CDR3 length is 16 residues. Trimming removed 5 bases from V and 3 bases from J, with 19 bases in between. Looked up from germline, CDR1 is SGHVS and CDR2 is FQNEAQ. The sequenced CDR3 bases are TGTGCCAGCAGCGATGAGGGGTACAGGACCTACTATGGC. Protein product: CASSDEGYRTYYG. The CDR3, in full, reads CASSDEGYRTYYGYTF.

The covered CDR3 bases are TGTGCCAGCAGCTTAGCTGGTAGCGGGAGGAGGAATGAG. Amino acid sequence: CASSLAGSGRRNE. The CDR3 as a whole reads CASSLAGSGRRNEQFF. The V gene is TRBV7-4, the J gene TRBJ2-1; 10 bases are a match to TRBD2. The CDR3 end is not reached by the read, which stops 3 residues before it; the germline J gene fills it in. The CDR3 is 16 amino acids. Germline V gene sequence: CDR1 SGHVT, CDR2 SQSDAQ. V lost 0 bases and J lost 7; bases outside the gene matches: 6.

In regard to this clone: The read gets to within 3 residues of the CDR3 end, and the germline J gene fills in the rest. The V call is TRBV7-2, the J call TRBJ1-4, with 7 bases identical to TRBD1. Germline V gene sequence: CDR1 SGHTA, CDR2 FQGNSA. Germline trimming cut 7 bases from V and 7 bases from J; bases unmatched to any gene: 6. This CDR3 has 13 amino acids. The sequenced part of the CDR3 DNA is TGTGCCAGCACGACAGGGAGGCGTGAAAAA. Translation gives CASTTGRREK. The full CDR3 sequence reads CASTTGRREKLFF.

Details on this clone: The read ends 3 residues early relative to the CDR3; the germline J gene fills the gap. V is TRBV6-2 or TRBV6-3 and J is TRBJ2-6; no definite D call. The CDR3 covers 14 residues. Trimming pared 5 bases from V and 3 bases from J, leaving 8 bases between. Germline V gene sequence: CDR1 MNHEY, CDR2 SVGEGT. Partial CDR3 DNA: TGTGCCAGCAGTCCCACCGGTGGGGCCAACGTC. This translates into CASSPTGGANV. The whole CDR3 reads CASSPTGGANVLTF.

A remark on this clone: The sequenced fragment ends 3 residues before the CDR3 boundary, so the rest is inferred from the germline J gene. The sample carries other DNA sequences with the same CDR3. J is TRBJ2-5 and V is TRBV19; the match to TRBD1 covers 9 bases. The CDR3 length is 14 residues. Trimming at V came to 1 base and at J to 5 bases, leaving 2 bases not matched to a gene. Germline-derived CDR1 and CDR2 are LNHDA and SQIVND (reference sequence). This chain's CDR3 is CASSIGGQGETQYF. The CDR3 bases that were read are TGTGCCAGTAGTATAGGAGGACAGGGGGAGACC.

Regarding this clone: The DNA ends 3 residues before the CDR3 does, and the rest of the CDR3 is filled in from the germline J gene. The chain combines TRBV7-2 with TRBJ2-3, with D perhaps TRBD2 (5 bases). V was pared by 5 bases and J by 6 bases, with 15 bases between. Germline V gives CDR1 SGHTA, CDR2 FQGNSA. The CDR3 has 14 residues. The CDR3 bases that were read are TGTGCCAGCAGCCTGGCCCAAACGGGGGATACG. Encoded protein: CASSLAQTGDT. The CDR3, in full, reads CASSLAQTGDTQYF.

Comment on this clone: The read gets to within 3 residues of the CDR3 end, and the germline J gene fills in the rest. The rearrangement uses TRBV7-8 and TRBJ1-1; 8 bases are a match to TRBD1. The CDR3 loop spans 14 amino acids. Germline assignment: CDR1 SGHVS and CDR2 FQNEAQ. Trimming took 5 bases from V and 1 from J; bases not matched to a gene: 3. The CDR3 sequence is CASSQDRGNTEAFF. The sequenced part of the CDR3 DNA is TGTGCCAGCAGCCAAGACAGGGGGAACACTGAA.

As regards this clone: The read stops 3 residues short of the end of the CDR3; the missing end is completed from the germline J gene. The rearrangement links TRBV29-1 to TRBJ1-2, with 11 nucleotides matching TRBD1. V lost 6 bases to trimming and J lost 5 bases; unmatched junction nucleotides: 5. The germline V gene has CDR1 SQVTM and CDR2 ANQGSEA. This CDR3 spans 13 amino acids. Partial CDR3 DNA: TGCAGCGTGACCCGGGACAGGGGGTATGGC. As protein: CSVTRDRGYG. The complete CDR3 protein is CSVTRDRGYGYTF.

The CDR3 sequence is CSATYSETQYF. The CDR3 DNA, read in part, is TGCAGTGCTACATATAGCGAGACC. V usage is TRBV20-1 and J usage is TRBJ2-5; D is uncertain. The observed sequence ends 3 residues before the CDR3 terminus, with the missing tail filled in from the germline J gene. Germline CDR1 and CDR2: DFQATT and SNEGSKA (reference sequence). The V end lost 4 bases, the J end lost 5 bases, and 8 bases lay between the germline ends. The CDR3 covers 11 residues.

As for this clone: Read coverage stops 3 residues before the CDR3 terminus; the germline J gene supplies the remainder. The chain combines TRBV20-1 with TRBJ2-7, with D possibly TRBD2 on 6 matching bases. This CDR3 has 14 residues. Trimming left V 0 bases short and J 2 bases short, with 11 bases between. Per the germline V gene, CDR1 is DFQATT and CDR2 is SNEGSKA (reference sequence). The sequenced part of the CDR3 DNA is TGCAGTGCTAGAGATCTCTCGGGGGCCTACGAG. Protein: CSARDLSGAYE. The entire CDR3 sequence reads CSARDLSGAYEQYF.

Concerning this clone itself: The read ends 3 residues shy of where the CDR3 ends; the end is completed using the germline J gene. The chain employs TRBV7-6 and TRBJ2-3, with 8 nucleotides matching TRBD1. CDR3 length: 16 residues. The J segment lost 0 bases and the V segment lost 4 bases, leaving 6 bases of the junction unmatched. In germline, CDR1 is SGHVS, CDR2 FNYEAQ. The sequenced CDR3 bases are TGTGCCAGCAGCTCGGGGACAGGTCCTAGCACAGATACG. Translated, it gives CASSSGTGPSTDT. The full CDR3 protein is CASSSGTGPSTDTQYF.

A remark on this clone: Read data end 3 residues before the CDR3 end; the end is taken from the germline J gene. The chain combines TRBV7-8 with TRBJ2-1, with D possibly TRBD1 on 5 matching bases. Trimming stripped 5 bases from V and 5 bases from J, with 16 bases between. Germline values: CDR1 SGHVS, CDR2 FQNEAQ. The CDR3 has 15 residues. This CDR3 reads CASSQIMTVDNEQFF. The CDR3 DNA, read in part, is TGTGCCAGCAGCCAAATCATGACAGTTGACAATGAG.

A remark on this clone: The read terminates 3 residues before the CDR3 end, so the remaining end is supplied by the germline J gene. The chain carries TRBV29-1 and TRBJ2-7; maybe TRBD2 (6 bases). The V gene lost 1 base and the J gene lost 3 bases, with 7 bases spanning the gap. Germline assignment: CDR1 SQVTM and CDR2 ANQGSEA. The CDR3 extends over 12 amino acids. The sequenced CDR3 bases are TGCAGCGTTGAAGCCGGGGGCTACGAG. Encoded protein: CSVEAGGYE. The entire CDR3 is CSVEAGGYEQYF.

Of note for this clone: The read ends 3 residues early relative to the CDR3; the germline J gene fills the gap. This chain links TRBV7-2 with TRBJ2-3; 8 bases align to TRBD2. Germline CDR1 SGHTA, CDR2 FQGNSA. This CDR3 is built from 15 residues. V lost 4 bases, J lost 4 bases, and 7 bases stayed unmatched. CDR3: CASSSGAGGADTQYF. CDR3 DNA (partial): TGTGCCAGCAGCTCCGGGGCGGGGGGCGCAGATACG.

This CDR3 is CASSLGGGNSPLHF. The CDR3 bases that were read are TGTGCCAGCAGCTTAGGAGGGGGCAATTCACCC. The V and J genes are TRBV7-9 and TRBJ1-6, with 7 bases fitting TRBD1. The read is 3 residues too short to cover the CDR3 end, so that end is filled in from the germline J gene. V gave up 1 base and J gave up 7 bases; unmatched junction bases: 1. CDR1 is SEHNR and CDR2 is FQNEAQ in the germline V gene (reference sequence). The CDR3 covers 14 residues.

In the case of this clone: The CDR3 is cut off 3 residues early in the read; its end comes from the germline J gene. V is TRBV7-2 and J is TRBJ1-4; a weak D match, TRBD1 (6 bases). This CDR3 has 15 residues. Germline CDR1 SGHTA, CDR2 FQGNSA. Trimming left V 5 bases short and J 5 bases short, with 15 bases between. The part of the CDR3 DNA that was read is TGTGCCAGCAGCCATCAACAGGGCCCAAATGAAAAA. Its translation is CASSHQQGPNEK. The complete CDR3 sequence is CASSHQQGPNEKLFF.

Concerning this clone itself: The read halts 3 residues ahead of the CDR3 end, with the missing end drawn from the germline J gene. The chain combines TRBV7-9 with TRBJ2-5; 8 bases match TRBD1. Germline trimming cut 5 bases from V and 1 base from J; bases unmatched to any gene: 3. The germline CDR1 and CDR2 sequences are SEHNR and FQNEAQ (reference sequence). The CDR3 has 14 residues. This chain's CDR3 is CASSIQGVQETQYF. Incomplete CDR3 DNA: TGTGCCAGCAGCATACAGGGGGTCCAAGAGACC. Drawing the rest from reference TRBV7-9 and TRBJ2-5, the complete variable domain is DTGVSQNPRHKITKRGQNVTFRCDPISEHNRLYWYRQTLGQGPEFLTYFQNEAQLEKSRLLSDRFSAERPKGSFSTLEIQRTEQGDSAMYLCASSIQGVQETQYFGPGTRLLVL.

As regards this clone: Read sequence stops 3 residues before the CDR3 end, and the germline J gene provides the missing end. This chain joins TRBV20-1 and TRBJ2-3, with 13 bases fitting TRBD2. Trimming took 4 bases from V and 7 from J; bases not matched to a gene: 8. The CDR3 runs to 15 residues. CDR1 is DFQATT and CDR2 is SNEGSKA in the germline V gene (reference sequence). CDR3 amino acids: CSANPGLAGSHTQYF. CDR3 DNA, as far as it was read: TGCAGTGCTAACCCGGGACTAGCGGGATCCCATACG.

Remarks on this clone: The read terminates 3 residues before the CDR3 end, so the remaining end is supplied by the germline J gene. The V and J genes are TRBV6-2 or TRBV6-3 and TRBJ2-7; 9 bases agree with TRBD1. Unmatched junction bases numbered 8, after V lost 0 bases and J lost 2 bases. The CDR3 length is 17 residues. Germline V gene sequence: CDR1 MNHEY, CDR2 SVGEGT. CDR3 region: CASSYSDPGQGTYEQYF. The part of the CDR3 DNA that was read is TGTGCCAGCAGTTACTCGGATCCGGGACAGGGAACCTACGAG.

CDR3 bases read: TGTGCCAGCAGCCTAAACTGGGGGGACAGGGCATCCTACGAG. This translates into CASSLNWGDRASYE. The entire CDR3 protein reads CASSLNWGDRASYEQYF. The V gene is TRBV7-4, the J gene TRBJ2-7; 9 bases are a match to TRBD1. The read gets to within 3 residues of the CDR3 end, and the germline J gene fills in the rest. The V gene's germline CDR1 is SGHVT and CDR2 SQSDAQ. The CDR3 length is 17 residues. With 5 bases clipped from V and 1 base from J, the junction kept 12 bases outside the gene matches.

A word on this clone: From the germline J gene comes the end of the CDR3, since the read stops 3 residues before it. The rearrangement uses TRBV13 and TRBJ2-7, with TRBD2 matching 11 bases. The CDR3 totals 16 residues. V lost 5 bases and J lost 3; bases outside the gene matches: 9. Germline values: CDR1 PRHDT, CDR2 FYEKMQ (reference sequence). The covered CDR3 bases are TGTGCCAGCAGCATGATTAGCGGGAGGGCCCGCTACGAG. Translated: CASSMISGRARYE. The full-length CDR3 reads as CASSMISGRARYEQYF.

About this clone itself: Coverage ceases 3 residues before the CDR3 finishes, and the germline J gene fills in the end. This chain joins TRBV19 and TRBJ1-2, with D possibly matching TRBD1 (5 bases). Per the germline V gene, CDR1 is LNHDA and CDR2 is SQIVND (reference sequence). The CDR3 length is 13 residues. Between the trimmed V and J ends, which lost 5 bases and 4 bases, there was a span of 11 bases. CDR3 DNA (partial): TGTGCCAGTAGTTTGGAGGGGATCTATGGC. Protein: CASSLEGIYG. The CDR3 in full is CASSLEGIYGYTF.